These T cell receptor beta chains were read from a single sample in a study of T cells after yellow fever vaccination. TCRdb recomputed calls from the 5' RACE reads with MiXCR, one row per CDR3 protein. This sample has 250,000 or so distinct CDR3 sequences, with about 3.5% found just once. Sequencing was performed on PBMCs, taken 15 days after the yellow fever booster vaccination. The receptors shown here come from a man younger than 35 who received the YFV17D yellow fever vaccine. Each CDR3 is given with its conserved first and last residue. D genes are given only for firm matches. Clone size is stated in some rows and not others, as once, few, many or a class when expanded.

J: TRBJ2-1
D: .
size: many
V: TRBV7-2
DNA: TGTGCCAGCAGCCCCCGACACTACAATGAGCAGTTCTTC
CDR3: CASSPRHYNEQFF

J: TRBJ1-6
D: .
size: many
V: TRBV10-3
DNA: TGTGCCATCAGCTACTCCAGGGGTGAGGATTCACCCCTCCACTTT
CDR3: CAISYSRGEDSPLHF

J: TRBJ1-5
D: .
size: .
V: TRBV3-1
DNA: TGTGCCAGCAGCCAAGGGGAGGCCAATCAGCCCCAGCATTTT
CDR3: CASSQGEANQPQHF

J: TRBJ1-1
D: .
size: many
V: TRBV7-9
DNA: TGTGCCAGCAGCACCCAGTATAGCTACACTGAAGCTTTCTTT
CDR3: CASSTQYSYTEAFF

J: TRBJ2-3
D: TRBD2
size: many
V: TRBV7-2
DNA: TGTGCCAGCAGCCCAAGAGCGGGGACCGATACGCAGTATTTT
CDR3: CASSPRAGTDTQYF

J: TRBJ1-2
D: .
size: many
V: TRBV28
DNA: TGTGCCAGCAGTTCCTCTTCTTATGGCTACACCTTC
CDR3: CASSSSSYGYTF

J: TRBJ2-7
D: TRBD1
size: many
V: TRBV14
DNA: TGTGCCAGCAGAAGGACAGGGGTCGGTTACGAGCAGTACTTC
CDR3: CASRRTGVGYEQYF

J: TRBJ2-7
D: TRBD1
size: many
V: TRBV5-1
DNA: TGCGCCAGCAGCTTGCGGGGACAGGGGACCTACGAGCAGTACTTC
CDR3: CASSLRGQGTYEQYF

J: TRBJ1-2
D: TRBD1
size: many
V: TRBV12-3/TRBV12-4
DNA: TGTGCCAGCAGTCAACAGGGGTTCGGCTATGGCTACACCTTC
CDR3: CASSQQGFGYGYTF

J: TRBJ1-2
D: .
size: many
V: TRBV1
DNA: TGCACCAGCAGCCAAGCTTCAGGGGCTCGACTTTTCGGCTACACCTTC
CDR3: CTSSQASGARLFGYTF